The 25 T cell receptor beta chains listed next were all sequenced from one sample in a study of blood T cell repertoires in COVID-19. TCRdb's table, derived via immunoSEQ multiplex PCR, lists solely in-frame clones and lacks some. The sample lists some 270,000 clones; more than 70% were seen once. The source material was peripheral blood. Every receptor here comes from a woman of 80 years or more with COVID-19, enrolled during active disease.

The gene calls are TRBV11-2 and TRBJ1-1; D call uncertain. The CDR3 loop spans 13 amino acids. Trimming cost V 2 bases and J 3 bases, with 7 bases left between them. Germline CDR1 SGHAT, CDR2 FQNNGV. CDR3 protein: CASSLITDTEAFF. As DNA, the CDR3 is TGTGCCAGCAGCTTAATTACGGACACTGAAGCTTTCTTT.

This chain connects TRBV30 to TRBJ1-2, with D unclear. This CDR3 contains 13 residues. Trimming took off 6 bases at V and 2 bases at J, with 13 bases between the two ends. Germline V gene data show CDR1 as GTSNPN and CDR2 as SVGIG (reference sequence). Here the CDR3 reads CACLLRENYGYTF. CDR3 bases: TGTGCCTGCCTACTAAGGGAGAACTATGGCTACACCTTC.

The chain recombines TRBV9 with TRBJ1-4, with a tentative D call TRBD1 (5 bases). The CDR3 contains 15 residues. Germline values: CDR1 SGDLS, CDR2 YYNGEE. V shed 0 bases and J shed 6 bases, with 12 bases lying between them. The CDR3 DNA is TGTGCCAGCAGCGTAGCGGGGGGGGGAGATGAAAAACTGTTTTTT. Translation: CASSVAGGGDEKLFF.

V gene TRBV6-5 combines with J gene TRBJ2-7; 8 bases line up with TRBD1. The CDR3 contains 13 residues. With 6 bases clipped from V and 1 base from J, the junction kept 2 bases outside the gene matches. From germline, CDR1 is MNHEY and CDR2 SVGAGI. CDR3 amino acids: CASRGQDSYEQYV. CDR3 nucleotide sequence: TGTGCCAGCAGGGGACAGGATTCCTACGAGCAGTACGTC.

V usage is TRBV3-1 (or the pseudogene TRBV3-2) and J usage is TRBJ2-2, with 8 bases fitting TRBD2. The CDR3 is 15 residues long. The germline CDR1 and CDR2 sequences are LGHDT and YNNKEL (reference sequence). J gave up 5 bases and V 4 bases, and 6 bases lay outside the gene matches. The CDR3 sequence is CASSPRVAGTGELFF. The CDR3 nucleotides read TGTGCCAGCAGCCCCCGGGTAGCGGGAACCGGGGAGCTGTTTTTT.

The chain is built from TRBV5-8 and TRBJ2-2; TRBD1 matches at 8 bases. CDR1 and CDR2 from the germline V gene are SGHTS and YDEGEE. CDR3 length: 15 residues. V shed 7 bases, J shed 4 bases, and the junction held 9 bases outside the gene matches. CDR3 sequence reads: CASRAGTGFTGELFF. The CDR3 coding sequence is TGTGCCAGCCGCGCCGGGACAGGCTTCACCGGGGAGCTGTTTTTT.

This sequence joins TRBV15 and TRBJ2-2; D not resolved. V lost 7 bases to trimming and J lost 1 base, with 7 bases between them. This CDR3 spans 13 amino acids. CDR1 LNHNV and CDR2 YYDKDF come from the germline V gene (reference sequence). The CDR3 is CATILGNTGELFF. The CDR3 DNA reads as TGTGCCACCATACTTGGGAACACCGGGGAGCTGTTTTTT. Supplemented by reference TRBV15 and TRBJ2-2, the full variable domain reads DAMVIQNPRYQVTQFGKPVTLSCSQTLNHNVMYWYQQKSSQAPKLLFHYYDKDFNNEADTPDNFQSRRPNTSFCFLDIRSPGLGDTAMYLCATILGNTGELFFGEGSRLTVL.

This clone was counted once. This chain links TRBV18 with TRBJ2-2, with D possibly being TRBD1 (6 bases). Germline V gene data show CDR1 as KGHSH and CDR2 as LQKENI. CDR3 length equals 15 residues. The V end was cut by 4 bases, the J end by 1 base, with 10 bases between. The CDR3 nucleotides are TGTGCCAGCTCACTTGGGACACAGAACACCGGGGAGCTGTTTTTT. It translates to CASSLGTQNTGELFF.

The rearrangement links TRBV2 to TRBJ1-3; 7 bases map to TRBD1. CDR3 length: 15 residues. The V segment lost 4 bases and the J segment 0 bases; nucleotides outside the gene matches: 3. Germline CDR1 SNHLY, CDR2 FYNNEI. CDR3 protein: CASSATGTSGNTIYF. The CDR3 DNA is TGTGCCAGCAGTGCGACAGGGACCTCTGGAAACACCATATATTTT.

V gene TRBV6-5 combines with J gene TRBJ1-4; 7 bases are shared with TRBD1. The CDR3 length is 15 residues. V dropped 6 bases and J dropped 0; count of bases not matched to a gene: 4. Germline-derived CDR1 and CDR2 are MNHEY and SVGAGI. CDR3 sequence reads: CASRLGQATNEKLFF. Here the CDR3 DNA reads TGTGCCAGCAGACTTGGACAGGCAACTAATGAAAAACTGTTTTTT.

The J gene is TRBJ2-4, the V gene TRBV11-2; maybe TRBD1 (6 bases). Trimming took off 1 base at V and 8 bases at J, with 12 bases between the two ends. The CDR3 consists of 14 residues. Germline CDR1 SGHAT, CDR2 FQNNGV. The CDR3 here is CASSLVGQLDIQYF. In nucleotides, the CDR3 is TGTGCCAGCAGCTTAGTCGGACAGTTAGACATTCAGTACTTC.

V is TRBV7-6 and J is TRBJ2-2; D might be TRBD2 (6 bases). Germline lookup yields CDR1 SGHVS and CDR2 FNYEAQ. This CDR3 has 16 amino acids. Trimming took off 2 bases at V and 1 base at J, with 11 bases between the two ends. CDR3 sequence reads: CASSLYNGGNTGELFF. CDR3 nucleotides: TGTGCCAGCAGCTTATATAACGGGGGGAACACCGGGGAGCTGTTTTTT.

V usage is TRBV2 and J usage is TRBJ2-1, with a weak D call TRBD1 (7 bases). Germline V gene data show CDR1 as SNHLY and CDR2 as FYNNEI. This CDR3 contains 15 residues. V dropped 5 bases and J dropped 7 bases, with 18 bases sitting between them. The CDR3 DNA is TGTGCCAGCAGTCCCGAAGCGACAGGGAGGAATGAGCAGTTCTTC. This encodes CASSPEATGRNEQFF.

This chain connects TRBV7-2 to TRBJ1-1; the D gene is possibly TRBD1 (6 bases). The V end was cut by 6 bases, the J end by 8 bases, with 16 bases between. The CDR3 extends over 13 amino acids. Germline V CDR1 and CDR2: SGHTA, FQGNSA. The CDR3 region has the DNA TGTGCCAGCAGTTCTGACAGGCTAGTCGAAGCTTTCTTT. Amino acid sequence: CASSSDRLVEAFF.

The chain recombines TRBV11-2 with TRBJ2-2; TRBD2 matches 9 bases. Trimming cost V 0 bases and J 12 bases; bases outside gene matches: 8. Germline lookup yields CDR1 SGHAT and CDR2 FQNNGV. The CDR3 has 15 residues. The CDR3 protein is CASSLEGTSSRKLFF. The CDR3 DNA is TGTGCCAGCAGCTTAGAAGGGACTAGCAGTCGGAAGCTGTTTTTT. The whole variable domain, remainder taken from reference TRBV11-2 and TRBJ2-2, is EAGVAQSPRYKIIEKRQSVAFWCNPISGHATLYWYQQILGQGPKLLIQFQNNGVVDDSQLPKDRFSAERLKGVDSTLKIQPAKLEDSAVYLCASSLEGTSSRKLFFGEGSRLTVL.

CDR3 DNA sequence: TGTGCCTGGGGGGACTTGAACACTGAAGCTTTCTTT. Its protein is CAWGDLNTEAFF. J is TRBJ1-1 and V is TRBV30; possibly TRBD1 for D (5 bases). Germline CDR1 is GTSNPN and CDR2 is SVGIG (reference sequence). The CDR3 consists of 12 residues. With 5 bases removed from V and 0 bases from J, the gap between germline ends came to 7 bases.

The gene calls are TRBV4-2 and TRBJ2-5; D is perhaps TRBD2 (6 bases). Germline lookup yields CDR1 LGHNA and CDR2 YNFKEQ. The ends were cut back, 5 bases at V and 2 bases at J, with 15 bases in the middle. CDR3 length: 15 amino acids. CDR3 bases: TGTGCCAGCAGCTCTAACATCGGGGGACAAGAGACCCAGTACTTC. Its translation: CASSSNIGGQETQYF.

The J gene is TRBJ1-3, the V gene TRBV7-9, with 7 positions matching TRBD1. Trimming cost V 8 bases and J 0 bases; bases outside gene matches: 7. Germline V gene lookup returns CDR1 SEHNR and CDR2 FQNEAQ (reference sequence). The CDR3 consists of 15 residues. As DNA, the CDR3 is TGTGCCAGCTCCACCTGGGACAGCTCTGGAAACACCATATATTTT. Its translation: CASSTWDSSGNTIYF.

The CDR3 spells CASSTGTGVGKNEKLFF. DNA of the CDR3: TGTGCCAGCAGCACCGGGACAGGGGTAGGGAAAAATGAAAAACTGTTTTTT. The V gene is TRBV5-6, the J gene TRBJ1-4; 10 nucleotides line up with TRBD1. Germline CDR1 and CDR2: SGHDT and YYEEEE. After removal of 4 bases from V and 5 bases from J, the junction contained 11 bases not matched to a gene. The CDR3 is 17 residues long.

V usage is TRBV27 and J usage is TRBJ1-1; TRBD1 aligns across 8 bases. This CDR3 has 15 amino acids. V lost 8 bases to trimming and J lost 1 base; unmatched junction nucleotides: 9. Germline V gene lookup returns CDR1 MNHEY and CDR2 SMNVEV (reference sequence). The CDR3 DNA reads TGTGCCAGCCAACAGGGGGTTAGCAAGAACACTGAAGCTTTCTTT. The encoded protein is CASQQGVSKNTEAFF.

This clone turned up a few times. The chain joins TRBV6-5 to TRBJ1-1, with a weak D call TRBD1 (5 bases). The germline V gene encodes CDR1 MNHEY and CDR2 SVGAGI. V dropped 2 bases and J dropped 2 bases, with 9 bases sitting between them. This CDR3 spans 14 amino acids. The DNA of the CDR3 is TGTGCCAGCAGTTACACTGGGACTAACACTGAAGCTTTCTTT. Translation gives CASSYTGTNTEAFF.

The CDR3 reads CASSQDRLAGTDTQYF. The CDR3 nucleotides read TGCGCCAGCAGCCAAGATCGGCTAGCGGGGACAGATACGCAGTATTTT. The J gene is TRBJ2-3, the V gene TRBV4-3, with 9 nucleotides matching TRBD2. The CDR3 is 16 amino acids. The V gene end was trimmed by 0 bases and the J gene end by 3 bases; junction bases not matched to a gene: 4. Germline V gives CDR1 LGHNA, CDR2 YSLEER.

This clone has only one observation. The CDR3 region has the DNA TGTGCCAGCAGCTTGAGCGGGGGGGCCTACGAGACCCAGTACTTC. Its protein is CASSLSGGAYETQYF. This chain links TRBV5-8 with TRBJ2-5, with 10 bases aligning to TRBD2. The trim removed 1 base at V and 5 bases at J, leaving 5 bases unmatched. The CDR3 consists of 15 residues. CDR1 and CDR2 (germline): SGHTS, YDEGEE.

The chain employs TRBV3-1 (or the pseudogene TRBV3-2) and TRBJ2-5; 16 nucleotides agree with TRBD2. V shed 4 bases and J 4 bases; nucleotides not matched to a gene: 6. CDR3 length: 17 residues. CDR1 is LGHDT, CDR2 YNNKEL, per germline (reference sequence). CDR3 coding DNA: TGTGCCAGCAGCCCGGGACTAGCGGGGGGGAGGAGAGAGACCCAGTACTTC. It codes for CASSPGLAGGRRETQYF.

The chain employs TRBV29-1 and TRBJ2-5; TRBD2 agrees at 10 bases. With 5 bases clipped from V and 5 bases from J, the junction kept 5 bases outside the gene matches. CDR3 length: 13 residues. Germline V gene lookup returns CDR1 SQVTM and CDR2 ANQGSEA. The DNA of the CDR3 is TGCAGCGTTAGCGGGGGGGCAGGGGAGACCCAGTACTTC. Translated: CSVSGGAGETQYF.